This TCR beta chain was sequenced for a study of T cells in Graves' hyperthyroidism and ophthalmopathy (dated by TCRdb to the late 2010s). Turning to the overall study: Peripheral blood samples were taken at the time of initial diagnosis, prior to any treatment. To identify TCR V-J signatures that set the groups apart, the researchers used a discovery cohort of about a hundred patients, made up of 40 to 45 with Graves' ophthalmopathy and some 60 with stable Graves' hyperthyroidism. An independent validation cohort of fewer than 20 hyperthyroidism patients and approximately 15 patients who later progressed to ophthalmopathy tested prospective prediction of ophthalmopathy. The 100 discovery patients were divided at random into training and test sets in a 7:3 ratio. Thyroid tissue and blood T-cell repertoires from roughly six Graves' hyperthyroidism patients were also compared in the study. After blood sampling, hyperthyroidism patients were treated with methimazole at a starting dose of 30 mg daily, and ophthalmopathy patients were treated with high-dose intravenous methylprednisolone. The paper describes TCR Vbeta CDR3 sequencing of 140 or so peripheral blood samples, made up of approximately 40 ophthalmopathy patients, roughly 72 hyperthyroidism patients and roughly 17 progressor patients. Study-wide conclusions, independent of this receptor: Most expanded thyroid clonotypes (frequency above 0.001) were also detected in blood, suggesting blood repertoires may reflect thyroid immune responses. In validation, the model predicted progression to ophthalmopathy with approximately 71% sensitivity and roughly 72% specificity, a median of 6.5 months before onset. A model built on a 13 V-J signature distinguished ophthalmopathy from stable hyperthyroidism, reaching around 87% sensitivity and 81.08% specificity in cross-validation and 80%/75% in testing. No statistical method was used to set the sample size in advance, and investigators knew the group allocation.

This clonotype has a count of ten or more. This clone's antigen is unknown. Per-base quality was not reported, and no clone a single base away is much larger than it. In the ophthalmopathy patients, disease was moderately to severely active, with a Clinical Activity Score of 3 or more, a NOSPECS grade of 4 or more, and a duration of less than 3 months. Patients with uncontrolled infections, other autoimmune diseases, pregnancy or lactation were excluded. Diagnoses were established on the basis of clinical symptoms, serum thyroxine and TRAb, thyroid ultrasound, and orbital computed tomography. PBMCs were separated from about 10 ml of fresh peripheral blood using Ficoll-Paque density gradient centrifugation. Trizol reagent was used to extract total RNA, and RNA quality was then checked on an Agilent 2100 Bioanalyzer. TCR beta CDR3 regions were amplified from RNA transcripts. The TCR CDR3 was subjected to a first round of RT-PCR using the HTBI primer set and the Qiagen OneStep RT-PCR kit. The libraries were constructed in a second round of multiplex PCR and then size-selected and purified. Paired-end sequencing of the libraries was performed with 100 bp reads on an Illumina HiSeq2000. The authors' analysis ran thus. SOAPnuke was used to process the raw data, throwing out any read that contained adapters or uncalled bases, had a mean Phred below 15, or lacked an exact constant-primer or identifier match. High-quality paired reads were merged using COPE v1.2.5, and each unique nucleotide sequence was defined as a clonotype. Clonotypes were aligned to IMGT TRBV, TRBD and TRBJ reference segments using MiTCR v1.1. Analysis was restricted to V-J combinations with a frequency above 0.0001, which covered 98% to 99.2% of repertoires. A TCS score was defined as the ratio between F50 (clonal expansion) and ExV (chaos), using BLOSUM62-based TCRdist between CDR3 peptides within each V-J. Welch's t-statistics and random forest reduced roughly 530 V-J features to 13, which were used in a naive Bayes classifier (R e1071). The public reads were run again by TCRdb, first through fastp at Q25 and then through MiXCR, and only productive beta chains were kept. Every entry covers one CDR3 protein and lists the most common genes and DNA from its rows. The V and J calls, along with clone size, are taken from TCRdb and not from the paper's own processing. This sample gives about 640,000 distinct CDR3 sequences in total; under 25% of them show up just once. The biggest ten clones account for under 35% of the sample.

This clonotype was obtained from a man younger than 40 with Graves' ophthalmopathy. The sequencing input was blood.

This receptor has the CDR3 CASSPGLAGVNNEQFF. The DNA reads TGTGCCAGCAGCCCCGGACTAGCGGGAGTGAATAATGAGCAGTTCTTC. The rearrangement joined TRBV11-2 to TRBJ2-1; a stretch of 13 junction bases matches TRBD2. Taken from cysteine to phenylalanine, the CDR3 has 16 residues. Of the read, only the CDR3 DNA is kept; its 48 bases are in frame from base 1. Trimming accounts for 5 bases at V and 7 bases at J, while the number of junction bases matched to no gene is 8. CDR1 and CDR2, per the germline V gene, are SGHAT and FQNNGV.